These T cell receptor beta chains were read from a single sample in a study of beta chain features in type 1 diabetes. TCRdb's table, derived via immunoSEQ multiplex PCR, lists solely in-frame clones and lacks some. This table holds some 900,000 clones, 17% found once. Sequenced material: naive CD4+ T cells from blood. Every receptor here comes from a woman aged 18-29 years in good health. The CDR3 runs from the conserved cysteine through the conserved F or W. Fields, in order: D gene, V gene, clone size, J gene, CDR3 length, CDR3 DNA, CDR3 protein. The D gene is left open where the match is weak. Only part of the rows carry a size: once, few, many, or a class if the clone is expanded.

D gene: TRBD2
V gene: TRBV19
clone size: few
J gene: TRBJ2-1
CDR3 length: 16
CDR3 DNA: TGTGCCAGTAGTAGACTAGCGGGAGGGATTTACAATGAGCAGTTCTTC
CDR3 protein: CASSRLAGGIYNEQFF

D gene: .
V gene: TRBV6-5
clone size: few
J gene: TRBJ2-3
CDR3 length: 13
CDR3 DNA: TGTGCCAGCACCCAAATAGCAACAGATACGCAGTATTTT
CDR3 protein: CASTQIATDTQYF

D gene: .
V gene: TRBV15
clone size: few
J gene: TRBJ2-5
CDR3 length: 11
CDR3 DNA: TGTGCCACCAGCAGCTTGTCGACCCAGTACTTC
CDR3 protein: CATSSLSTQYF

D gene: .
V gene: TRBV19
clone size: few
J gene: TRBJ2-2
CDR3 length: 15
CDR3 DNA: TGTGCCAGTAGTCCTTCGACTCCGAACACCGGGGAGCTGTTTTTT
CDR3 protein: CASSPSTPNTGELFF

D gene: TRBD2
V gene: TRBV7-8
clone size: few
J gene: TRBJ2-1
CDR3 length: 16
CDR3 DNA: TGTGCCAGCAGCATGGGACTAGCGGGAGGTGTCAATGAGCAGTTCTTC
CDR3 protein: CASSMGLAGGVNEQFF

D gene: .
V gene: TRBV5-1
clone size: few
J gene: TRBJ2-6
CDR3 length: 16
CDR3 DNA: TGCGCCAGCAGCTTGGCAGGGGTCTCTGGGGCCAACGTCCTGACTTTC
CDR3 protein: CASSLAGVSGANVLTF

D gene: .
V gene: TRBV7-9
clone size: .
J gene: TRBJ2-5
CDR3 length: 14
CDR3 DNA: TGTGCCAGCAGCTTATTCGGCAGTCCGGGGACCCAGTACTTC
CDR3 protein: CASSLFGSPGTQYF

D gene: .
V gene: TRBV7-9
clone size: few
J gene: TRBJ2-3
CDR3 length: 13
CDR3 DNA: TGTGCCAGCAGCTTAGTGGTGACGGATCCGCAGTATTTT
CDR3 protein: CASSLVVTDPQYF

D gene: TRBD2
V gene: TRBV5-4
clone size: .
J gene: TRBJ2-3
CDR3 length: 15
CDR3 DNA: TGTGCCAGCAGTTCTCTAGCGGATCTTCGGAATACGCAGTATTTT
CDR3 protein: CASSSLADLRNTQYF

D gene: .
V gene: TRBV6-1
clone size: few
J gene: TRBJ2-1
CDR3 length: 16
CDR3 DNA: TGTGCCAGCAGTGAACTAAATCCCGGGATTAACAATGAGCAGTTCTTC
CDR3 protein: CASSELNPGINNEQFF

D gene: .
V gene: TRBV7-2
clone size: few
J gene: TRBJ1-5
CDR3 length: 15
CDR3 DNA: TGTGCCAGCAGCTTCGGTACGGGTAGCAATCAGCCCCAGCATTTT
CDR3 protein: CASSFGTGSNQPQHF

D gene: .
V gene: TRBV7-9
clone size: .
J gene: TRBJ2-5
CDR3 length: 13
CDR3 DNA: TGTGCCAGCAGCTTCGGGAACCAAGAGACCCAGTACTTC
CDR3 protein: CASSFGNQETQYF

D gene: TRBD2
V gene: TRBV7-9
clone size: .
J gene: TRBJ2-5
CDR3 length: 17
CDR3 DNA: TGTGCCAGCAGCTCCGGAGCCACTAGCGGGAGTGGGGAGACCCAGTACTTC
CDR3 protein: CASSSGATSGSGETQYF

D gene: .
V gene: TRBV7-3
clone size: .
J gene: TRBJ2-1
CDR3 length: 11
CDR3 DNA: TGTGCCAGCAGCTCTGGCGATGAGCAGTTCTTC
CDR3 protein: CASSSGDEQFF

D gene: .
V gene: TRBV15
clone size: few
J gene: TRBJ2-5
CDR3 length: 16
CDR3 DNA: TGTGCCACCAGCAGAGACCTCCCAGGGCGCCAAGAGACCCAGTACTTC
CDR3 protein: CATSRDLPGRQETQYF

D gene: TRBD1
V gene: TRBV18
clone size: .
J gene: TRBJ1-2
CDR3 length: 16
CDR3 DNA: TGTGCCAGCTCACCACCGGGGACAGGCGGTAACTATGGCTACACCTTC
CDR3 protein: CASSPPGTGGNYGYTF

D gene: .
V gene: TRBV18
clone size: few
J gene: TRBJ1-1
CDR3 length: 11
CDR3 DNA: TGTGCCAGCTCAAAGTACACTGAAGCTTTCTTT
CDR3 protein: CASSKYTEAFF

D gene: .
V gene: TRBV15
clone size: few
J gene: TRBJ1-2
CDR3 length: 14
CDR3 DNA: TGTGCCACCAGCAGAGTTGGGGGTAACTATGGCTACACCTTC
CDR3 protein: CATSRVGGNYGYTF

D gene: .
V gene: TRBV4-2
clone size: .
J gene: TRBJ2-7
CDR3 length: 18
CDR3 DNA: TGTGCCAGCAGCCAAGAATCGGTGGGCGCAGTCCCCTCCTACGAGCAGTACTTC
CDR3 protein: CASSQESVGAVPSYEQYF

D gene: .
V gene: TRBV12-5
clone size: once
J gene: TRBJ2-2
CDR3 length: 15
CDR3 DNA: TGTGCTAGTGGTTTGGTACTCGGGACCCCCGGGGAGCTGTTTTTT
CDR3 protein: CASGLVLGTPGELFF

D gene: .
V gene: TRBV10-3
clone size: .
J gene: TRBJ2-3
CDR3 length: 13
CDR3 DNA: TGTGCCATCAGTGACCGTGGTCTAGATACGCAGTATTTT
CDR3 protein: CAISDRGLDTQYF

D gene: .
V gene: TRBV5-6
clone size: .
J gene: TRBJ2-2
CDR3 length: 13
CDR3 DNA: TGTGCCAGCAGCTTCAGGAACACCGGGGAGCTGTTTTTT
CDR3 protein: CASSFRNTGELFF

D gene: .
V gene: TRBV18
clone size: few
J gene: TRBJ2-5
CDR3 length: 15
CDR3 DNA: TGTGCCAGCTCACCCGGGACAGCCCAATGGGGGGCCCAGTACTTC
CDR3 protein: CASSPGTAQWGAQYF

D gene: TRBD1
V gene: TRBV19
clone size: .
J gene: TRBJ1-5
CDR3 length: 15
CDR3 DNA: TGTGCCAGTACTTTCGGACAGGCGAGCAATCAGCCCCAGCATTTT
CDR3 protein: CASTFGQASNQPQHF

D gene: .
V gene: TRBV6-5
clone size: .
J gene: TRBJ2-4
CDR3 length: 14
CDR3 DNA: TGTGCCAGCAGTTACGGACGTGAGACCACAAAGCAGTACTTC
CDR3 protein: CASSYGRETTKQYF

D gene: TRBD2
V gene: TRBV25-1
clone size: few
J gene: TRBJ2-4
CDR3 length: 14
CDR3 DNA: TGTGCCAGCAGTCCCCTAGCGGGAGTAAACATTCAGTACTTC
CDR3 protein: CASSPLAGVNIQYF

D gene: TRBD1
V gene: TRBV27
clone size: .
J gene: TRBJ2-7
CDR3 length: 15
CDR3 DNA: TGTGCCAGCAGTTCCCTGACAGGGAGCTCCTACGAGCAGTACTTC
CDR3 protein: CASSSLTGSSYEQYF

D gene: .
V gene: TRBV18
clone size: .
J gene: TRBJ2-1
CDR3 length: 15
CDR3 DNA: TGTGCCAGCTCACCACGGGCAGACTCCTACAATGAGCAGTTCTTC
CDR3 protein: CASSPRADSYNEQFF

D gene: .
V gene: TRBV10-3
clone size: .
J gene: TRBJ2-1
CDR3 length: 14
CDR3 DNA: TGTGCCATCAGTGAGCCGAGGGGTCAGGATGAGCAGTTCTTC
CDR3 protein: CAISEPRGQDEQFF

D gene: .
V gene: TRBV18
clone size: .
J gene: TRBJ2-7
CDR3 length: 15
CDR3 DNA: TGTGCCAGCTCACCACCGTCTAATTCCTACGTCGAGCAGTACTTC
CDR3 protein: CASSPPSNSYVEQYF

D gene: .
V gene: TRBV19
clone size: .
J gene: TRBJ2-1
CDR3 length: 12
CDR3 DNA: TGTGCCAGTAGTCAAAGGGGGAATGAGCAGTTCTTC
CDR3 protein: CASSQRGNEQFF

D gene: TRBD1
V gene: TRBV7-8
clone size: few
J gene: TRBJ2-3
CDR3 length: 16
CDR3 DNA: TGTGCCAGCAGCCGCGGACAGGCCCTAGGCACAGATACGCAGTATTTT
CDR3 protein: CASSRGQALGTDTQYF

D gene: TRBD1
V gene: TRBV29-1
clone size: .
J gene: TRBJ2-7
CDR3 length: 13
CDR3 DNA: TGCAGCGCCTGGACAGGGGGCTCCTACGAGCAGTACTTC
CDR3 protein: CSAWTGGSYEQYF

D gene: TRBD1
V gene: TRBV5-6
clone size: .
J gene: TRBJ1-1
CDR3 length: 15
CDR3 DNA: TGTGCCAGCAGATACGGACAGGGGGGCAACACTGAAGCTTTCTTT
CDR3 protein: CASRYGQGGNTEAFF

D gene: TRBD2
V gene: TRBV5-1
clone size: few
J gene: TRBJ2-1
CDR3 length: 15
CDR3 DNA: TGCGCCAGCAGCTTGGCCCCGGGACTAGCGGGAGGGGCGTTCTTC
CDR3 protein: CASSLAPGLAGGAFF

D gene: .
V gene: TRBV7-2
clone size: .
J gene: TRBJ2-3
CDR3 length: 16
CDR3 DNA: TGTGCCAGCAGCCGCACGGACGTGACTAGCACAGATACGCAGTATTTT
CDR3 protein: CASSRTDVTSTDTQYF

D gene: .
V gene: TRBV28
clone size: .
J gene: TRBJ1-2
CDR3 length: 15
CDR3 DNA: TGTGCCAGCAGTTCCGGGACCCAAAAGATACATGGCTACACCTTC
CDR3 protein: CASSSGTQKIHGYTF

D gene: .
V gene: TRBV5-1
clone size: .
J gene: TRBJ1-3
CDR3 length: 16
CDR3 DNA: TGCGCCAGCAGCTCCGCACCCCAGGGCTCCGGAAACACCATATATTTT
CDR3 protein: CASSSAPQGSGNTIYF

D gene: .
V gene: TRBV7-2
clone size: .
J gene: TRBJ2-4
CDR3 length: 16
CDR3 DNA: TGTGCCAGCAGCTTGGTGGGGGGTATAGCCAAAAACATTCAGTACTTC
CDR3 protein: CASSLVGGIAKNIQYF

D gene: .
V gene: TRBV7-2
clone size: few
J gene: TRBJ2-1
CDR3 length: 11
CDR3 DNA: TGTGCCAGCAGCCCTCGGACAAAGCAGTTCTTC
CDR3 protein: CASSPRTKQFF

D gene: .
V gene: TRBV7-2
clone size: .
J gene: TRBJ2-4
CDR3 length: 15
CDR3 DNA: TGTGCCAGCAGCTTAGGCGCTAGCCGTTATGACATTCAGTACTTC
CDR3 protein: CASSLGASRYDIQYF

D gene: .
V gene: TRBV5-6
clone size: few
J gene: TRBJ2-1
CDR3 length: 14
CDR3 DNA: TGTGCCAGCAGCTTGATGAGGGGGAACAATGAGCAGTTCTTC
CDR3 protein: CASSLMRGNNEQFF

D gene: .
V gene: TRBV7-2
clone size: .
J gene: TRBJ2-5
CDR3 length: 14
CDR3 DNA: TGTGCCAGCAGGATAGATTTGTACCGAGAGACCCAGTACTTC
CDR3 protein: CASRIDLYRETQYF

D gene: .
V gene: TRBV2
clone size: .
J gene: TRBJ2-7
CDR3 length: 11
CDR3 DNA: TGTGCCAGCACCTATTTGGACGAGCAGTACTTC
CDR3 protein: CASTYLDEQYF

D gene: .
V gene: TRBV10-3
clone size: few
J gene: TRBJ1-5
CDR3 length: 14
CDR3 DNA: TGTGCCATCAGTGCTATCTTGGTCGGGCAGCCCCAGCATTTT
CDR3 protein: CAISAILVGQPQHF

D gene: .
V gene: TRBV19
clone size: few
J gene: TRBJ1-5
CDR3 length: 11
CDR3 DNA: TGTGCCAGTGGGGTAAATCAGCCCCAGCATTTT
CDR3 protein: CASGVNQPQHF

D gene: TRBD1
V gene: TRBV7-2
clone size: .
J gene: TRBJ1-2
CDR3 length: 13
CDR3 DNA: TGTGCCAGCAGCTTAGCACTTAGACAGGGTGGTACCTTC
CDR3 protein: CASSLALRQGGTF

D gene: .
V gene: TRBV7-2
clone size: few
J gene: TRBJ2-1
CDR3 length: 12
CDR3 DNA: TGTGCCAGCAGCTATGACGACAATGAGCAGTTCTTC
CDR3 protein: CASSYDDNEQFF

D gene: .
V gene: TRBV5-6
clone size: .
J gene: TRBJ2-2
CDR3 length: 16
CDR3 DNA: TGTGCCAGCAGCTCCAGAACTAGGTTATGGACCGGGGAGCTGTTTTTT
CDR3 protein: CASSSRTRLWTGELFF

D gene: .
V gene: TRBV6-5
clone size: few
J gene: TRBJ1-3
CDR3 length: 15
CDR3 DNA: TGTGCCAGCCTCGTCAGTGCAAACTCTGGAAACACCATATATTTT
CDR3 protein: CASLVSANSGNTIYF

D gene: TRBD1
V gene: TRBV18
clone size: .
J gene: TRBJ2-2
CDR3 length: 17
CDR3 DNA: TGTGCCAGCTCACCGCGATTCGACAGGGGAAGAACCGGGGAGCTGTTTTTT
CDR3 protein: CASSPRFDRGRTGELFF

D gene: TRBD1
V gene: TRBV11-2
clone size: few
J gene: TRBJ2-1
CDR3 length: 16
CDR3 DNA: TGTGCCAGCAGCTTAAGGAAGGACAGGGTAGCCAATGAGCAGTTCTTC
CDR3 protein: CASSLRKDRVANEQFF

D gene: .
V gene: TRBV6-6
clone size: .
J gene: TRBJ1-5
CDR3 length: 16
CDR3 DNA: TGTGCCAGCAGTTACTCGAGGCGGGGGCCCGGCCAGCCCCAGCATTTT
CDR3 protein: CASSYSRRGPGQPQHF